The entry below describes one T cell receptor beta chain. Its antigen is currently unknown. This entry is derived from a study of cytomegalovirus exposure and HLA in healthy donors. Regarding the study as a whole: An analysis was carried out at a later point. It showed that HLA-associated TCR beta chains were more clonally expanded than equally common non-associated chains.

The CDR3 spans 16 residues. The germline CDR1 and CDR2 sequences are MGHDK and SYGVNS. The V segment lost 5 bases and the J segment 6 bases; nucleotides outside the gene matches: 7. The PCR had 60 Vbeta and 13 Jbeta primers. Using immunoSEQ multiplex PCR, the repertoire was profiled, and TCRdb retains in-frame clones only, with some absent. The table has roughly 190,000 clones, more than 65% seen once. Sequencing was carried out using PBMCs. The chain recombines TRBV25-1 with TRBJ1-4; 12 positions match TRBD1. The TCR originated in a girl between 5 and 17 years old in good health and CMV-seropositive. The CDR3 region is CASSSGTGGYDEKLFF. The CDR3, as DNA: TGTGCCAGCAGTTCCGGGACAGGGGGCTACGATGAAAAACTGTTTTTT. The variable domain in full, with the rest retrieved from reference TRBV25-1 and TRBJ1-4, is EADIYQTPRYLVIGTGKKITLECSQTMGHDKMYWYQQDPGMELHLIHYSYGVNSTEKGDLSSESTVSRIRTEHFPLTLESARPSHTSQYLCASSSGTGGYDEKLFFGSGTQLSVL.